This TCR beta chain was obtained from a study of cytomegalovirus exposure and HLA in healthy donors. CDR3 length: 15 amino acids. Germline assignment: CDR1 SGHTA and CDR2 FQGNSA. The trim removed 1 base at V and 4 bases at J, leaving 3 bases unmatched. It was with 60 Vbeta and 13 Jbeta primers that the PCR ran. The protocol was immunoSEQ multiplex PCR, while the TCRdb copy is restricted to in-frame clones and leaves out a portion. The data hold about 93,000 clones, with 70% to 85% observed a single time. The specimen sequenced was PBMCs. The chain couples TRBV7-2 to TRBJ2-2, with 7 bases fitting TRBD2. The receptor comes from a man aged 50 or older in good health and CMV-seronegative. The CDR3 DNA is TGTGCCAGCAGCTTAGGGGGAGGGGCCACCGGGGAGCTGTTTTTT. As protein: CASSLGGGATGELFF. Drawing the rest from reference TRBV7-2 and TRBJ2-2, the complete variable domain is GAGVSQSPSNKVTEKGKDVELRCDPISGHTALYWYRQSLGQGLEFLIYFQGNSAPDKSGLPSDRFSAERTGGSVSTLTIQRTQQEDSAVYLCASSLGGGATGELFFGEGSRLTVL.